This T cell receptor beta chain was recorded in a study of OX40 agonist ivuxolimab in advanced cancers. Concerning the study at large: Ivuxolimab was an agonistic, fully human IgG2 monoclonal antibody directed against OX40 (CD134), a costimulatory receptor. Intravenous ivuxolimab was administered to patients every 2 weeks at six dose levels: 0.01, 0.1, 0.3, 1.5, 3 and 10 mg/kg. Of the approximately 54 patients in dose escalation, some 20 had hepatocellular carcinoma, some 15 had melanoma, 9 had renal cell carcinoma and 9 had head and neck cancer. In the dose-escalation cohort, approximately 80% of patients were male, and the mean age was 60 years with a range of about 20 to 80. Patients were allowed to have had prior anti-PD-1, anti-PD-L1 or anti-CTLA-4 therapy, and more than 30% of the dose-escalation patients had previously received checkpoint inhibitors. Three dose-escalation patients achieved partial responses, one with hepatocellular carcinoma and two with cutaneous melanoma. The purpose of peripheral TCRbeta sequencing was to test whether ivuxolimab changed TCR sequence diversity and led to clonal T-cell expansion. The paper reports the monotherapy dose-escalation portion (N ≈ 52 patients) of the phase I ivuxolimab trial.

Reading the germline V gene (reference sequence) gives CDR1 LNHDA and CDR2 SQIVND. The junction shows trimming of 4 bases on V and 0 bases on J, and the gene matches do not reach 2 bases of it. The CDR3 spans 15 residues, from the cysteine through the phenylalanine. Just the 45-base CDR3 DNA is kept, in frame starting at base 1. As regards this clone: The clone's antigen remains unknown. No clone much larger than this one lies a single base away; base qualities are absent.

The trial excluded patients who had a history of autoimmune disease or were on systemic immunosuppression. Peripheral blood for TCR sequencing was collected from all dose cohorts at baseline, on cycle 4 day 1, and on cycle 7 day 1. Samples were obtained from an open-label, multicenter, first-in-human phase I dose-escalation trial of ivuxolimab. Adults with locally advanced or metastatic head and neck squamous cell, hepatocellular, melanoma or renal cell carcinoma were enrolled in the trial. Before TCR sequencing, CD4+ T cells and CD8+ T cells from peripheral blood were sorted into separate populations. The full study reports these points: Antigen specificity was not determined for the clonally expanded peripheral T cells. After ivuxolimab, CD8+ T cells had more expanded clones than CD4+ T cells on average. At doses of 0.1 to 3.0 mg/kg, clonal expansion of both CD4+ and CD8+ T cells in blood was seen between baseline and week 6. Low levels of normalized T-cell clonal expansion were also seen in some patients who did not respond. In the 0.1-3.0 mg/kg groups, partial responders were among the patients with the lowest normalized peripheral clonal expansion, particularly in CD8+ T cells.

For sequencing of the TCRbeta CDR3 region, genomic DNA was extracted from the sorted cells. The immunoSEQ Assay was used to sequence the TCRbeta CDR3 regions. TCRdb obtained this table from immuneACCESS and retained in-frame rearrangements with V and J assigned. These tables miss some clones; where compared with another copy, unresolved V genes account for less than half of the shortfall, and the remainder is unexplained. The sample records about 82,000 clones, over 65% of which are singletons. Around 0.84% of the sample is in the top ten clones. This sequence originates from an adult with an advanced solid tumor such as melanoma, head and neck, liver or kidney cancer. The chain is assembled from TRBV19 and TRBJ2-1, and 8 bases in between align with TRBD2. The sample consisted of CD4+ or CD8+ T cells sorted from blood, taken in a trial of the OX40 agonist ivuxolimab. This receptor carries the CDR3 CASSRRGGSYNEQFF. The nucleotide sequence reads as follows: TGTGCCAGTAGTAGACGGGGGGGCTCCTACAATGAGCAGTTCTTC.